Sequencing of this T cell receptor beta chain was carried out in a study of control samples from healthy donors and cancer patients. Profiling relied on immunoSEQ multiplex PCR, and the TCRdb table lists in-frame clones only, not all of them. This sample has fewer than 200,000 clones, with roughly 92% found just once. The CDR3 length is 16 residues. In germline, CDR1 is MGHRA, CDR2 YSYEKL. J gave up 2 bases and V 1 base, and 8 bases lay outside the gene matches. The sequenced sample consisted of blood. This chain joins TRBV4-1 and TRBJ2-7; 7 nucleotides line up with TRBD2. This receptor was obtained from a man younger than 40 in good health. The CDR3 loop reads CASSQAAAGATYEQYF. The CDR3 DNA follows: TGCGCCAGCAGCCAAGCTGCGGCGGGAGCTACCTACGAGCAGTACTTC.